These T cell receptor beta chains were read from a single sample in a study of blood T cell repertoires in COVID-19. Measured with immunoSEQ multiplex PCR; TCRdb has only the in-frame clones, and not every one. The table has fewer than 300,000 clones, around 85% seen once. The sample taken for sequencing was peripheral blood. The receptors were gathered from a human donor with COVID-19, enrolled during active disease. The donor label of this sample is uncertain. Each CDR3 is given with its conserved first and last residue. Each record gives: V gene, D gene, J gene, CDR3 protein, CDR3 DNA. A D gene is named only where the DNA matches it firmly.

V gene: TRBV7-6; D gene: .; J gene: TRBJ1-3; CDR3 protein: CASSSRQNSGNTIYF; CDR3 DNA: TGTGCCAGCAGCTCTAGACAGAACTCTGGAAACACCATATATTTT
V gene: TRBV10-3; D gene: TRBD2; J gene: TRBJ2-1; CDR3 protein: CAISLAGDGSNEQFF; CDR3 DNA: TGTGCCATCTCGTTAGCGGGAGATGGATCGAATGAGCAGTTCTTC
V gene: TRBV7-2; D gene: TRBD1; J gene: TRBJ1-1; CDR3 protein: CASSTPSRGPGTEAFF; CDR3 DNA: TGTGCCAGCAGCACCCCATCAAGGGGGCCTGGCACTGAAGCTTTCTTT
V gene: TRBV6-1; D gene: .; J gene: TRBJ1-5; CDR3 protein: CASSEGGLGNQPQHF; CDR3 DNA: TGTGCCAGCAGTGAAGGCGGCCTAGGAAATCAGCCCCAGCATTTT
V gene: TRBV9; D gene: .; J gene: TRBJ2-5; CDR3 protein: CASSVGVQGETQYF; CDR3 DNA: TGTGCCAGCAGCGTAGGCGTCCAGGGGGAGACCCAGTACTTC
V gene: TRBV9; D gene: .; J gene: TRBJ2-1; CDR3 protein: CASSNSYNEQFF; CDR3 DNA: TGTGCCAGCAGTAACTCCTACAATGAGCAGTTCTTC
V gene: TRBV5-1; D gene: TRBD1; J gene: TRBJ2-1; CDR3 protein: CASSLGQGALQQFF; CDR3 DNA: TGCGCCAGCAGCTTGGGGCAGGGGGCACTCCAGCAGTTCTTC
V gene: TRBV19; D gene: .; J gene: TRBJ1-1; CDR3 protein: CASSIDVRGAEAFF; CDR3 DNA: TGTGCCAGTAGTATAGATGTCCGAGGCGCTGAAGCTTTCTTT
V gene: TRBV7-3; D gene: .; J gene: TRBJ2-6; CDR3 protein: CASSLKFRVPNVLTF; CDR3 DNA: TGTGCCAGCAGCTTAAAGTTCAGGGTTCCAAACGTCCTGACTTTC
V gene: TRBV5-1; D gene: .; J gene: TRBJ2-2; CDR3 protein: CASSLGQINTGELFF; CDR3 DNA: TGCGCCAGCAGCTTAGGACAGATTAACACCGGGGAGCTGTTTTTT